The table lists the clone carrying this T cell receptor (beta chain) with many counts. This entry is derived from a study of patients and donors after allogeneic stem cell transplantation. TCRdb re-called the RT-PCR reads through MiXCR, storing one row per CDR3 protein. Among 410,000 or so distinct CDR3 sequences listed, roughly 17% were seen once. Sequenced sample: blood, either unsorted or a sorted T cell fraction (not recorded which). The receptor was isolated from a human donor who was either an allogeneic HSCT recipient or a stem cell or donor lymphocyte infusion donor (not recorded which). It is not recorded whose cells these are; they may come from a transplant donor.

The CDR3 region is CASSLDRSNEQFF. Written as DNA, the CDR3 is TGCGCCAGCAGCTTGGACAGGTCAAATGAGCAGTTCTTC. The rearrangement uses TRBV5-1 and TRBJ2-1, with D possibly matching TRBD1 (5 bases). The CDR3 is 13 residues long. Germline CDR1 reads SGHRS; CDR2 reads YFSETQ. The V end lost 0 bases, the J end lost 7 bases, and 8 bases lay between the germline ends.